Here is one T cell receptor beta chain with its context. This record comes from a study of blood T cell repertoires in COVID-19. As for the study in general: Specimens from acute and convalescent COVID-19 originated in the United States, Italy and Spain.

As processed by the authors: Amplifying reference gene primers gave estimates of nucleated cell counts. Only in-frame clones appear in the TCRdb table, and some are missing; sequencing was by immunoSEQ multiplex PCR. That table furnishes V, J and clone size, whereas the DNA furnished D and trimming. The repertoire holds some 180,000 clones, about 78% seen once, with roughly 9.4% in the top ten. Germline CDR1 reads SGHTA; CDR2 reads FQGNSA. The CDR3 spans 14 residues. After removal of 1 base from V and 6 bases from J, the junction contained 1 base not matched to a gene. The sequencing sample was made of peripheral blood. This chain connects TRBV7-2 to TRBJ2-7; 12 bases map to TRBD2. The sequence was obtained from a woman aged 45-65 years with active or convalescent COVID-19. The CDR3 DNA sequence: TGTGCCAGCAGCTTAGTACTAGCGGGGGGCGAGCAGTACTTC. Its translation is CASSLVLAGGEQYF.